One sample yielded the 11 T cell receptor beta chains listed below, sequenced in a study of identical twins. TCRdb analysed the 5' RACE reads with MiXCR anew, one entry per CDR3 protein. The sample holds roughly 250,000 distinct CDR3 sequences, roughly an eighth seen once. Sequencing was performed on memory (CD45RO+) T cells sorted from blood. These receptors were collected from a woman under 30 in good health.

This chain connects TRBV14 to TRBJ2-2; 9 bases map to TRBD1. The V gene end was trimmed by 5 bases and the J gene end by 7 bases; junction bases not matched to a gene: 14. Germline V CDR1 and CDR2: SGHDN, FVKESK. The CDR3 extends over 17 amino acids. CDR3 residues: CASSLPGTGLYGGELFF. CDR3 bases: TGTGCCAGCAGCTTACCCGGGACAGGGCTGTACGGCGGGGAGCTGTTTTTT.

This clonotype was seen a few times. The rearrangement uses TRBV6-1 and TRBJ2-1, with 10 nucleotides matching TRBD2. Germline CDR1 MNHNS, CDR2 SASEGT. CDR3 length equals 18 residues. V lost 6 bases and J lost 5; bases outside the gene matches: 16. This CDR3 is CASSRIAGGKGVDNEQFF. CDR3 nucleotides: TGTGCCAGCAGCCGAATAGCGGGGGGCAAAGGTGTGGACAATGAGCAGTTCTTC.

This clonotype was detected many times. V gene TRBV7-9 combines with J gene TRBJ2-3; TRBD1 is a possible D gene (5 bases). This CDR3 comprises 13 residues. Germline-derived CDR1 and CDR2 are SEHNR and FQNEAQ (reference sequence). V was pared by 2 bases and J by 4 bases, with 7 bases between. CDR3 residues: CASSLQGPDTQYF. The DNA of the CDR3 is TGTGCCAGCAGCTTACAGGGTCCAGATACGCAGTATTTT.

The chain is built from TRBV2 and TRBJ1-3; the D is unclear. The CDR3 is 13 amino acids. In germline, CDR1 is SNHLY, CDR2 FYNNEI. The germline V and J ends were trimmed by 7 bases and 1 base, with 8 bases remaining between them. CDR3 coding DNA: TGTGCCAGCACTGACGGTTCTGGAAACACCATATATTTT. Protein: CASTDGSGNTIYF.

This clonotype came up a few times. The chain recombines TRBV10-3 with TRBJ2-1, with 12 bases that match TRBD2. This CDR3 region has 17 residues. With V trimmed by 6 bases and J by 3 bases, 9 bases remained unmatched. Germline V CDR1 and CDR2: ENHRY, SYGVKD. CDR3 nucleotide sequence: TGTGCCATCAGGCTCTCGACTAGCGGGAGTAGCTACAATGAGCAGTTCTTC. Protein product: CAIRLSTSGSSYNEQFF.

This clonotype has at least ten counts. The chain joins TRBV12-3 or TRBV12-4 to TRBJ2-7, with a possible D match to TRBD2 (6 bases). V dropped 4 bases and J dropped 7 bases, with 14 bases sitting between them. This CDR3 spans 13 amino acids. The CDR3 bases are TGTGCCAGCAGTTCCGGACTACCTTTGGAGCAGTACTTC. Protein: CASSSGLPLEQYF.

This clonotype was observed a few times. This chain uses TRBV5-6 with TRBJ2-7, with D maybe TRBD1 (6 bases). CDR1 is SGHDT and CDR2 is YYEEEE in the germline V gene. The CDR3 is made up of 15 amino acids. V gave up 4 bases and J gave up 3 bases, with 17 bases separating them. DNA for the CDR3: TGTGCCAGCAGCAGACCACAGGGCTGGAGCTACGAGCAGTACTTC. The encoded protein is CASSRPQGWSYEQYF.

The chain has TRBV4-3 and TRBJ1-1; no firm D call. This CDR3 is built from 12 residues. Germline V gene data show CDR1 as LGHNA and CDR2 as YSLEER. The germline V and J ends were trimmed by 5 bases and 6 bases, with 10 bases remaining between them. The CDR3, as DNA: TGCGCCAGCAGCTACGGCGTCTCTGAAGCTTTCTTT. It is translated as CASSYGVSEAFF.

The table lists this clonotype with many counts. This CDR3 reads CASRLAGGSDEQFF. The CDR3 DNA follows: TGTGCCAGCAGACTAGCGGGAGGGTCGGATGAGCAGTTCTTC. J is TRBJ2-1 and V is TRBV2; 13 bases agree with TRBD2. V lost 6 bases and J lost 8; bases outside the gene matches: 4. The CDR3 has 14 amino acids. Germline V gene data show CDR1 as SNHLY and CDR2 as FYNNEI.

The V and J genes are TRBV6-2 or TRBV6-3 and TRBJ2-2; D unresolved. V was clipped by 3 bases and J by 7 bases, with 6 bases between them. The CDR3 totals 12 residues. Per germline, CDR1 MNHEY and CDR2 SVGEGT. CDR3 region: CASSYRGGELFF. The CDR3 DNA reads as TGTGCCAGCAGTTATCGTGGCGGGGAGCTGTTTTTT.

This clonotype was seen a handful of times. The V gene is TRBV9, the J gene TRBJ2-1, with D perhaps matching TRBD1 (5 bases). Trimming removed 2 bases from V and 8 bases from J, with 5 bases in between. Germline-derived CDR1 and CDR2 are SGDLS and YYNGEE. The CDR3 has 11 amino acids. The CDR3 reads CASSVGHEQFF. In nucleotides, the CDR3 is TGTGCCAGCAGCGTGGGGCATGAGCAGTTCTTC.